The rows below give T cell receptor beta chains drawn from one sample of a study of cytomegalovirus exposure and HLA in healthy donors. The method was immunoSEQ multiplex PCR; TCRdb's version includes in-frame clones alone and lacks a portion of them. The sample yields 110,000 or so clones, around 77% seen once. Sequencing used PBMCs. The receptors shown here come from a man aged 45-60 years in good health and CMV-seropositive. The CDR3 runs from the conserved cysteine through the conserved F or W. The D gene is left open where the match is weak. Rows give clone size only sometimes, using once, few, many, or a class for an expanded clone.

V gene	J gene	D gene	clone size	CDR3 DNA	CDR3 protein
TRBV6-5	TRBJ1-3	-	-	TGTGCCAGCAGCCAGGGCCCGCTTGACACCATATATTTT	CASSQGPLDTIYF
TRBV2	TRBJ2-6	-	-	TGTGCCAGCTCACTAGAGGGCGACTCTGGGGCCAACGTCCTGACTTTC	CASSLEGDSGANVLTF
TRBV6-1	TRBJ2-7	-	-	TGTGCCAGCAGTGAGGCCGAGCAGTACTTC	CASSEAEQYF
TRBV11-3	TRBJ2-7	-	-	TGTGCCAGCAGCTTAGAGGTAGAAGACGAGCAGTACTTC	CASSLEVEDEQYF
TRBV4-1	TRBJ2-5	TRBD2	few	TGCGCCAGCAGCCCTTCCCCAGCGGGAGGAGAGACCCAGTACTTC	CASSPSPAGGETQYF
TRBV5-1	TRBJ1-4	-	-	TGCGCCAGCAGCTTGGCCGCCAGTCCGAATGAAAAACTGTTTTTT	CASSLAASPNEKLFF
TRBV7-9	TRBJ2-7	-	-	TGTGCCAGCAGCTTATGGACAGACACCTACGAGCAGTACTTC	CASSLWTDTYEQYF
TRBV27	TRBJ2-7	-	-	TGTGCCAGCAGTTTGGGCGGGGTGAGCTCCTACGAGCAGTACTTC	CASSLGGVSSYEQYF
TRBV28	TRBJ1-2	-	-	TGTGCCAGCAGTTTGGAGTGGGTGGGGAGCTATGGCTACACCTTC	CASSLEWVGSYGYTF
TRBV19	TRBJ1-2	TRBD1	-	TGTGCCAGTAGTCACCCGGGACAGGTCTCCTATGGCTACACCTTC	CASSHPGQVSYGYTF
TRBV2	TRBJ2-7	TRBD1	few	TGTGCCAGTGCCCGGGACAGGGGTACCTACGAGCAGTACTTC	CASARDRGTYEQYF
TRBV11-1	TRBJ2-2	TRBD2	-	TGTGCCAGCAGCTTAGTAAGCGGGAGGGCCGGCGGGGAGCTGTTTTTT	CASSLVSGRAGGELFF
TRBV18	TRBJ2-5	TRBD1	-	TGTGCCAGCTCACTTTGGGACAGCCAAGAGACCCAGTACTTC	CASSLWDSQETQYF
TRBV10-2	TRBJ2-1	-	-	TGCGCCAGCAGTGACCTGGGAAGAGGGAGTCATGAGCAGTTCTTC	CASSDLGRGSHEQFF
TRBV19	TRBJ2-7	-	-	TGTGCCAGTAGTACCCCAGGGTTCTCCTACGAGCAGTACTTC	CASSTPGFSYEQYF
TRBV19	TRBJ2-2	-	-	TGTGCCAGTAGTATAGGAGCAGCGTCCGGGGAGCTGTTTTTT	CASSIGAASGELFF
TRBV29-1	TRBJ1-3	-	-	TGCAGCGTCCTCGGGGGGAGATCCGGAAACACCATATATTTT	CSVLGGRSGNTIYF
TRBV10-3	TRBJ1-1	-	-	TGTGCCATCAGTGAAGCGCAGGGCACTGAAGCTTTCTTT	CAISEAQGTEAFF
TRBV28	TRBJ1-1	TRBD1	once	TGTGCCAGCCGTTTAGTGGGGCAGGGGGCTGAAGCTTTCTTT	CASRLVGQGAEAFF
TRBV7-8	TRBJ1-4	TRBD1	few	TGTGCCAGCAGCCAAACCGGGACAGGGTATTTCACTAATGAAAAACTGTTTTTT	CASSQTGTGYFTNEKLFF
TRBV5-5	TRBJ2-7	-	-	TGTGCCACCACGGGGTCACCCTACGAGCAGTACTTC	CATTGSPYEQYF
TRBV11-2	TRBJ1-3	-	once	TGTGCCAGCAGCTTTCGGGGAAGCTCTGGAAACACCATATATTTT	CASSFRGSSGNTIYF
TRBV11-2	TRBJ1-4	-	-	TGTGCCAGCAGCGCCAGGGGTGCTAATGAAAAACTGTTTTTT	CASSARGANEKLFF
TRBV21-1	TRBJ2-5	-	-	TGTGCCAGCAGCAAAACGGGGGGACCCTCGGGGGGGACACGGAGAGAGACCCAGTACTTC	CASSKTGGPSGGTRRETQYF
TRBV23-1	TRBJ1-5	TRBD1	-	TGCGCCAGCAGACCCGGGACAGGGGGCTTGCAGCCCCAGCATTTT	CASRPGTGGLQPQHF
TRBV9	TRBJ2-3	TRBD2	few	TGTGCCAGCAGCGGGCGGGACTACACAGATACGCAGTATTTT	CASSGRDYTDTQYF
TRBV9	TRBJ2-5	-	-	TGTGCCAGCAGCGTAGGGACTGTTCAAGAGACCCAGTACTTC	CASSVGTVQETQYF
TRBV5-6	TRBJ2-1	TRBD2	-	TGTGCCAGCAAACTAGCGGGGGGGTCAGGGGAGCAGTTCTTC	CASKLAGGSGEQFF
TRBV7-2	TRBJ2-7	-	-	TGTGCCAGCAGCTTACCCAACGAGCAGTACTTC	CASSLPNEQYF
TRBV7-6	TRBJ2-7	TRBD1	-	TGTGCCAGCAGCACGACAGGGGGCTCCTACGAGCAGTACTTC	CASSTTGGSYEQYF
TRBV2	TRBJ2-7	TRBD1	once	TGTGCCAGCACTAGGGACAGGGAGTCGCACGAGCAGTACTTC	CASTRDRESHEQYF
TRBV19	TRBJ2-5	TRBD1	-	TGTGCCAGTAGTATAGAGATAGACAGGGAAGAGACCCAGTACTTC	CASSIEIDREETQYF
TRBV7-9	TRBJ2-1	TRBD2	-	TGTGCCAGCAGCTTATTACTAGCGGGGTACAATGAGCAGTTCTTC	CASSLLLAGYNEQFF
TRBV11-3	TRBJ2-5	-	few	TGTGCCAGCAGCACATCCTACAGGGGGGGGCCAGAGACCCAGTACTTC	CASSTSYRGGPETQYF
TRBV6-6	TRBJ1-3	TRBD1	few	TGTGCCAGCAGTTATACCGGACAGGGGGAAGGCACCATATATTTT	CASSYTGQGEGTIYF
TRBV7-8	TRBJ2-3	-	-	TGTGCCAGCAGCTTAACCCGTGCTCGAACAGGGATGGATACGCAGTATTTT	CASSLTRARTGMDTQYF
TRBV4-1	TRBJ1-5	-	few	TGCGCCAGCAGCCAAGGGCTGAATCAGCCCCAGCATTTT	CASSQGLNQPQHF
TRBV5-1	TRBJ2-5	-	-	TGCGCCAGCAGCTTGGAGGGGGGGGGCCACGGGGAGACCCAGTACTTC	CASSLEGGGHGETQYF
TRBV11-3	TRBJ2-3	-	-	TGTGCCAGCAGCGGACATAGAGCAGATACGCAGTATTTT	CASSGHRADTQYF
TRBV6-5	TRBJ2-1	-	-	TGTGCCAGCAGTGGGGGCCCAAAAGGCTATGAGCAGTTCTTC	CASSGGPKGYEQFF
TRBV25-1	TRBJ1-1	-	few	TGTGCCAGCAGTGACCCAGGGACTGAAGCTTTCTTT	CASSDPGTEAFF
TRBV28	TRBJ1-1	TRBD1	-	TGTGCCAGCAGTTTATTCGGGACAGAAAATGAAGCTTTCTTT	CASSLFGTENEAFF
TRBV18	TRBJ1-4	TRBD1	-	TGTGCCAGCTCACCACAGGGGGCGACGACTAATGAAAAACTGTTTTTT	CASSPQGATTNEKLFF
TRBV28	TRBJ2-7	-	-	TGTGCCAGCAGCCGCCCCGGGACACAGACCTACGAGCAGTACTTC	CASSRPGTQTYEQYF